Below are 2 T cell receptor beta chains sequenced from a single sample in a study of T cells after yellow fever vaccination. One entry per CDR3 protein, called by TCRdb with MiXCR from the 5' RACE reads. Among approximately 340,000 distinct CDR3 sequences listed, roughly 8.7% were seen once. The specimen was PBMCs, collected on the day of the first yellow fever vaccination. The receptors stem from a man younger than 30 who received the YFV17D yellow fever vaccine.

The chain employs TRBV20-1 and TRBJ1-2; 8 bases are a match to TRBD1. The CDR3 runs 13 residues. V shed 0 bases and J 8 bases; nucleotides not matched to a gene: 5. Germline CDR1 DFQATT, CDR2 SNEGSKA (reference sequence). CDR3 sequence reads: CSARDQGAFGYTF. The CDR3 region has the DNA TGCAGTGCTAGAGATCAGGGGGCCTTCGGCTACACCTTC.

The table lists this clonotype with a few counts. The chain carries TRBV6-9 and TRBJ2-5; weak D call: TRBD2 (7 bases). The germline V and J ends were trimmed by 4 bases and 5 bases, with 26 bases remaining between them. The CDR3 is 18 residues long. Germline V gene sequence: CDR1 MNHGY, CDR2 SVAAGI. DNA of the CDR3: TGTGCCAGCAGTTCTACGGGGGGCGCCCCGAGGAGGTTGGAGACCCAGTACTTC. Encoded protein: CASSSTGGAPRRLETQYF.